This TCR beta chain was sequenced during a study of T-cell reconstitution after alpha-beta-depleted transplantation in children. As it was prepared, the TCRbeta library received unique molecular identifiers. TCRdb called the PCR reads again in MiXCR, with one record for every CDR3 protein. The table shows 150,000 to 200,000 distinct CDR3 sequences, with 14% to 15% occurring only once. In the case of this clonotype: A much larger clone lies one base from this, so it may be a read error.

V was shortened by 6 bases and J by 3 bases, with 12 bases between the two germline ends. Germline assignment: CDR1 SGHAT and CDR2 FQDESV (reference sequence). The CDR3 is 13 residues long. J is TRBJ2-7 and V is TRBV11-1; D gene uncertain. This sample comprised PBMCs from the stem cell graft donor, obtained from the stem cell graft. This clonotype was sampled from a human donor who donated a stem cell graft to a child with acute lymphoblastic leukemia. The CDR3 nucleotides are TGTGCCAGCAGGCCCGGGCCCTACTACGAGCAGTACTTC. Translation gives CASRPGPYYEQYF.